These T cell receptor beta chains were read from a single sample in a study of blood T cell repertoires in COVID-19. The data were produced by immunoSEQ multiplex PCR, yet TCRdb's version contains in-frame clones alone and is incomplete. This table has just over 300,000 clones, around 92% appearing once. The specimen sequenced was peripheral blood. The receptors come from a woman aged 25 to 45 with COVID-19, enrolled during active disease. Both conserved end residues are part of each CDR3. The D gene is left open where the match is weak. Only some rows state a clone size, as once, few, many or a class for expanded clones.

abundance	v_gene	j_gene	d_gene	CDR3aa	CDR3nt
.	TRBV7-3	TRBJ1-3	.	CASSPGSGNSGNTIYF	TGTGCCAGCAGCCCGGGGAGTGGGAACTCTGGAAACACCATATATTTT
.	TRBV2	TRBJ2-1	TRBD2	CASSENSGGPSGEQFF	TGTGCCAGCAGTGAAAATAGCGGGGGGCCCTCGGGAGAGCAGTTCTTC
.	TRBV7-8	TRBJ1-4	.	CASSLYGGEKLFF	TGTGCCAGCAGCTTATACGGGGGAGAAAAACTGTTTTTT
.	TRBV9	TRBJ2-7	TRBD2	CASSAPGGDPYEQYF	TGTGCCAGCAGCGCCCCGGGGGGGGACCCCTACGAGCAGTACTTC
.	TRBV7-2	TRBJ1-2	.	CASSLDHFGGGYTF	TGTGCCAGCAGCTTAGATCATTTCGGGGGAGGCTACACCTTC
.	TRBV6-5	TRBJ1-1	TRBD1	CASSYSFTGGEGAFF	TGTGCCAGCAGTTACTCGTTTACAGGGGGCGAGGGGGCTTTCTTT
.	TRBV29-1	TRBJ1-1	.	CSVETARDTEAFF	TGCAGCGTTGAGACAGCCCGGGACACTGAAGCTTTCTTT
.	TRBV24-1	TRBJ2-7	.	CATSDRYSQEQYF	TGTGCCACCAGTGATCGGTACAGTCAAGAGCAGTACTTC
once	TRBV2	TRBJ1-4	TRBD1	CASSLTGREKLFF	TGTGCCAGCAGCTTGACAGGGCGCGAGAAACTGTTTTTT
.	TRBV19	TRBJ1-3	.	CASTPGGNTIYF	TGTGCCAGTACTCCAGGTGGAAACACCATATATTTT
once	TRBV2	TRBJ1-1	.	CASSNEAMNTEAFF	TGTGCCAGCAGTAACGAGGCTATGAACACTGAAGCTTTCTTT
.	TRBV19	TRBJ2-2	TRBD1	CASSRDRVRIGELFF	TGTGCCAGTAGCCGGGACAGGGTGAGGATCGGGGAGCTGTTTTTT
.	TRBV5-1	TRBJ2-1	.	CASSLGQHSYNEQFF	TGCGCCAGCAGCTTGGGACAGCACTCCTACAATGAGCAGTTCTTC
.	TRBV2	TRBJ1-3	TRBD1	CASSPVGTASGNTIYF	TGTGCCAGCAGTCCCGTAGGGACAGCCTCTGGAAACACCATATATTTT
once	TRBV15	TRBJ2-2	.	CATSSRWGANTGELFF	TGTGCCACCAGCTCTCGTTGGGGGGCGAACACCGGGGAGCTGTTTTTT
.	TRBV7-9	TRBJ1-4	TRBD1	CASSFTGALTEKLFF	TGTGCCAGCAGCTTTACAGGGGCCCTGACTGAAAAACTGTTTTTT
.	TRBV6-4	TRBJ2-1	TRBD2	CASRQLAGGHNEQFF	TGTGCCAGCAGACAACTAGCGGGGGGGCATAATGAGCAGTTCTTC
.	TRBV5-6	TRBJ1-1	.	CASSLLGTLNTEAFF	TGTGCCAGCAGCCTACTCGGGACATTAAACACTGAAGCTTTCTTT
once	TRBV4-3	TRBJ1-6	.	CASSQITGHPLHF	TGCGCCAGCAGCCAAATTACAGGACATCCCCTCCACTTT
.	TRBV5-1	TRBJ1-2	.	CASSLLQNYGYTF	TGCGCCAGCAGCTTGCTGCAGAACTATGGCTACACCTTC
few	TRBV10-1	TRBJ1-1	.	CASSAARGTEAFF	TGCGCCAGCAGTGCTGCCCGAGGCACTGAAGCTTTCTTT
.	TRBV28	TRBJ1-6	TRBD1	CASTEMGQVFSPLHF	TGTGCCAGCACCGAGATGGGACAGGTTTTCTCACCCCTCCACTTT
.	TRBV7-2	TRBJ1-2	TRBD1	CASSLGQGARGYTF	TGTGCCAGCAGCTTAGGACAGGGGGCGCGAGGCTACACCTTC
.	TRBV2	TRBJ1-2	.	CASRLSYGYTF	TGTGCCAGCAGACTAAGCTATGGCTACACCTTC
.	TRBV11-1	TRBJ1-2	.	CASSPQGLSYGYTF	TGTGCCAGCAGCCCCCAGGGGTTGAGCTATGGCTACACCTTC
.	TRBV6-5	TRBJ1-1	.	CASSREGNTEAFF	TGTGCCAGCAGCCGTGAGGGCAACACTGAAGCTTTCTTT
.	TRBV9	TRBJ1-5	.	CASSVGGYQPQHF	TGTGCCAGCAGCGTAGGAGGGTATCAGCCCCAGCATTTT
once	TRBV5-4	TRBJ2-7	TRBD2	CASSPTPSGGAGQYF	TGTGCCAGCAGCCCTACACCTAGCGGGGGGGCCGGTCAGTACTTC
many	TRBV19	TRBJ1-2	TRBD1	CASGGTRQGSYGYTF	TGTGCCAGTGGGGGGACTCGACAGGGAAGCTATGGCTACACCTTC
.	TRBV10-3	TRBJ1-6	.	CAISDRQANSPLHF	TGTGCCATCAGTGATCGGCAGGCTAATTCACCCCTCCACTTT
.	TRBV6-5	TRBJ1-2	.	CASSWDMDGYTF	TGTGCCAGCAGTTGGGACATGGATGGCTACACCTTC
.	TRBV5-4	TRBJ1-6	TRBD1	CASSLAGTGSSPLHF	TGTGCCAGCAGCTTGGCGGGGACAGGGAGTTCACCCCTCCACTTT
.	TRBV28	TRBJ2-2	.	CASSLLGGELFF	TGTGCCAGCAGTTTACTAGGCGGGGAGCTGTTTTTT
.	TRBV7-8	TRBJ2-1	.	CASSLAGVVINEQFF	TGTGCCAGCAGCTTAGCAGGGGTTGTCATCAATGAGCAGTTCTTC
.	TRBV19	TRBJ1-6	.	CASSDREGSPLHF	TGTGCCAGTAGTGATCGAGAGGGTTCACCCCTCCACTTT
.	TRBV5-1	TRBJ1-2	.	CASSLPTSGYGYTF	TGCGCCAGCAGCTTACCAACATCAGGCTATGGCTACACCTTC
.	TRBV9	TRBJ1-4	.	CASSLRTATNEKLFF	TGTGCCAGCAGCCTTCGGACAGCAACTAATGAAAAACTGTTTTTT
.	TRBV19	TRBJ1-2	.	CASSQDQGLHGYTF	TGTGCCAGTAGTCAGGACCAGGGCCTCCATGGCTACACCTTC
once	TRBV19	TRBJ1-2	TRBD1	CASTRTGSHGYTF	TGTGCCAGTACTCGGACAGGGAGTCATGGCTACACCTTC
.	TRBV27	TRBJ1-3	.	CASSLYEGNTIYF	TGTGCCAGCAGTTTATATGAGGGAAACACCATATATTTT
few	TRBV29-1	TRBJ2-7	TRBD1	CSVGVDRGLYEQYF	TGCAGCGTGGGGGTGGACAGGGGACTCTACGAGCAGTACTTC
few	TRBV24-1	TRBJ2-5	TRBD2	CATSDPRSGGEQETQYF	TGTGCCACCAGTGATCCCCGTAGCGGGGGAGAACAAGAGACCCAGTACTTC
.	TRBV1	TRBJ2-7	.	CTSSHGVRGSYEQYF	TGCACCAGCAGCCACGGTGTGAGAGGCTCCTACGAGCAGTACTTC
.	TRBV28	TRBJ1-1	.	CASSFYGMNTEAFF	TGTGCCAGCAGTTTTTACGGGATGAACACTGAAGCTTTCTTT
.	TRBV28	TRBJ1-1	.	CASSLVGVAEAFF	TGTGCCAGCAGTTTAGTAGGGGTCGCTGAAGCTTTCTTT
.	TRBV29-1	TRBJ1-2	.	CSVENRANYGYTF	TGCAGCGTTGAAAACAGAGCTAACTATGGCTACACCTTC
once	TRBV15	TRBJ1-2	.	CATSRDIAGTSYGYTF	TGTGCCACCAGCAGAGATATAGCGGGGACGAGTTATGGCTACACCTTC
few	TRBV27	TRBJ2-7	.	CASSFGGGTYEQYF	TGTGCCAGCAGTTTTGGGGGAGGAACCTACGAGCAGTACTTC
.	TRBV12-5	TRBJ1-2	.	CASGILQGHYGYTF	TGTGCTAGTGGTATACTTCAGGGCCACTATGGCTACACCTTC
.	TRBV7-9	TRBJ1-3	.	CASSRGVLGNTIYF	TGTGCCAGCAGCCGCGGGGTCTTGGGAAACACCATATATTTT
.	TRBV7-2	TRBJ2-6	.	CASSLGPTSGANVLTF	TGTGCCAGCAGCTTAGGTCCTACCTCTGGGGCCAACGTCCTGACTTTC
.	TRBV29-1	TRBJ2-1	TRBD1	CSDLQGSSSYNEQFF	TGCAGCGACCTACAGGGGTCCAGCTCCTACAATGAGCAGTTCTTC
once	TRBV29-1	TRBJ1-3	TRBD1	CSSGTGSASSGNTIYF	TGCAGCTCCGGGACAGGGAGCGCAAGCTCTGGAAACACCATATATTTT
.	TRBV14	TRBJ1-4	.	CASSQQLSTNEKLFF	TGTGCCAGCAGCCAACAGTTATCAACTAATGAAAAACTGTTTTTT
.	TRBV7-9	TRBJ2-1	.	CASSLAGGRGSANEQFF	TGTGCCAGCAGCTTAGCTGGGGGTCGGGGGTCGGCCAATGAGCAGTTCTTC
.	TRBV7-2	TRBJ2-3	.	CASSSGEGPTDTQYF	TGTGCCAGCAGCTCAGGGGAGGGCCCCACAGATACGCAGTATTTT
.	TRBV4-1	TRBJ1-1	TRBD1	CASSLEQQGSTEAFF	TGCGCCAGCAGCCTAGAACAACAGGGGAGCACTGAAGCTTTCTTT
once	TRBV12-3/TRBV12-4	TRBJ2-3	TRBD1	CASRQGAADTQYF	TGTGCCAGCAGGCAGGGGGCCGCAGATACGCAGTATTTT
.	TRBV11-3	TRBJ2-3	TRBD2	CASSLAGGAGDTQYF	TGTGCCAGCAGCTTAGCCGGGGGGGCCGGAGATACGCAGTATTTT
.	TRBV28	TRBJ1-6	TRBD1	CASSLRTGGSRVNSPLHF	TGTGCCAGCAGTTTAAGGACAGGGGGATCCAGGGTCAATTCACCCCTCCACTTT